This section outlines one T cell receptor (beta chain) sequence together with its context. This entry belongs to a study of OX40 agonist ivuxolimab in advanced cancers. Study overall: The treatment was a fully human IgG2 OX40 agonist, ivuxolimab. Each patient was given ivuxolimab into a vein every 2 weeks, at 0.01 to 10 mg/kg. A diagnosis of hepatocellular carcinoma, melanoma, renal cell or head and neck cancer was present in dose-escalation patients.

The repertoire was sequenced with immunoSEQ multiplex PCR; TCRdb's copy has only in-frame clones and lacks some. Of 65,000 to 85,000 clones listed, roughly 92% are singletons. V was pared by 0 bases and J by 0 bases, with 8 bases between. Per the germline V gene, CDR1 is SGHAT and CDR2 is FQNNGV. The CDR3 totals 15 residues. The chain carries TRBV11-2 and TRBJ1-1; D is undetermined. This TCR derives from an adult with an advanced solid tumor such as melanoma, head and neck, liver or kidney cancer. Sample: CD4+ or CD8+ T cells sorted from blood, taken in a trial of the OX40 agonist ivuxolimab. The chain's CDR3 is CASSLDGGMNTEAFF. In DNA, the CDR3 is TGTGCCAGCAGCTTAGATGGTGGTATGAACACTGAAGCTTTCTTT.